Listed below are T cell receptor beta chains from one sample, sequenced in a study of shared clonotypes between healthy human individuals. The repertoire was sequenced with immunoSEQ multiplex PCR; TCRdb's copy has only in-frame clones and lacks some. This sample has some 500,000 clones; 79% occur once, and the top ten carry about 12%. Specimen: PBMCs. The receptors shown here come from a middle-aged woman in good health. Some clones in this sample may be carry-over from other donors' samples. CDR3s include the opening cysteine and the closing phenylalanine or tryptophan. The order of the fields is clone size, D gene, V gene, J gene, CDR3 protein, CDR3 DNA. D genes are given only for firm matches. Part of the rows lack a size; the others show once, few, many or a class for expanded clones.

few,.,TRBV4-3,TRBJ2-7,CASSQETRAYEQYF,TGCGCCAGCAGCCAAGAGACTAGGGCCTACGAGCAGTACTTC
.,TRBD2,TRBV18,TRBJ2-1,CASSPPAGGPGNEQFF,TGTGCCAGCTCACCACCGGCGGGAGGGCCAGGGAATGAGCAGTTCTTC
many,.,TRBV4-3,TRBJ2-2,CASRSSPNTGELFF,TGCGCCAGCAGGAGTAGTCCGAACACCGGGGAGCTGTTTTTT
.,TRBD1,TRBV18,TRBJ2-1,CASSPFWTGDHEQFF,TGTGCCAGCTCACCCTTTTGGACAGGGGACCATGAGCAGTTCTTC
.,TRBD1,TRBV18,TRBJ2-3,CASSPQGGPDTQYF,TGTGCCAGCTCACCACAAGGGGGCCCAGATACGCAGTATTTT
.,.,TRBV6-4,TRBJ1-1,CASSDSITGNGEAFF,TGTGCCAGCAGTGACTCGATTACAGGGAACGGAGAAGCTTTCTTT
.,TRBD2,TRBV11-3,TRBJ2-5,CASSPGLAGGLETQYF,TGTGCCAGCAGCCCGGGGCTAGCGGGAGGATTAGAGACCCAGTACTTC
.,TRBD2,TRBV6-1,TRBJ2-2,CASKIAGGPAGELFF,TGTGCCAGCAAGATAGCGGGAGGGCCGGCCGGGGAGCTGTTTTTT
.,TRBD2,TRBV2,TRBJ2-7,CASSVASGRVAEQYF,TGTGCCAGCAGTGTGGCTAGCGGGAGGGTAGCCGAGCAGTACTTC
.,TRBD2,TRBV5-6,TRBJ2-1,CASSGLAGGLDEQFF,TGTGCCAGCAGCGGACTAGCGGGAGGGTTAGATGAGCAGTTCTTC
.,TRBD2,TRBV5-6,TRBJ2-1,CASSFGLAGVNEQFF,TGTGCCAGCAGCTTTGGGCTAGCGGGAGTCAATGAGCAGTTCTTC
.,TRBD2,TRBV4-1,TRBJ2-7,CASSRGLAGVGEQYF,TGCGCCAGCAGCCGAGGACTAGCGGGAGTTGGCGAGCAGTACTTC
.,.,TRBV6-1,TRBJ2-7,CASSEVRYEQYF,TGTGCCAGCAGTGAAGTGAGGTACGAGCAGTACTTC
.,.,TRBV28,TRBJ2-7,CASNIGGTAYEQYF,TGTGCCAGCAATATCGGCGGGACTGCCTACGAGCAGTACTTC
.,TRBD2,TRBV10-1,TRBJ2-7,CASVGLAVGDEQYF,TGCGCCAGCGTTGGACTAGCGGTGGGCGACGAGCAGTACTTC
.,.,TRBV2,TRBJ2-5,CASNGQLQETQYF,TGTGCCAGCAACGGACAGCTCCAAGAGACCCAGTACTTC
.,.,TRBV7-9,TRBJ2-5,CASSLAGSETQYF,TGTGCCAGCAGCTTGGCAGGGAGCGAGACCCAGTACTTC
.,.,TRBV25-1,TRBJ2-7,CASSQVYEQYF,TGTGCCAGCAGCCAAGTCTACGAGCAGTACTTC
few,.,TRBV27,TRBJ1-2,CASSLRPLYGYTF,TGTGCCAGCAGTTTACGACCCCTCTATGGCTACACCTTC
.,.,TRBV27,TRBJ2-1,CASSPPGLSNEQFF,TGTGCCAGCAGTCCTCCAGGGCTGAGCAATGAGCAGTTCTTC
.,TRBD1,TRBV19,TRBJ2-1,CASSGQGAEQFF,TGTGCCAGTAGTGGCCAGGGGGCCGAGCAGTTCTTC
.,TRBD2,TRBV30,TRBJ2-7,CAWSPRTSRNEQYF,TGTGCCTGGAGTCCAAGGACTAGCCGAAACGAGCAGTACTTC
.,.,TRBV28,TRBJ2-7,CASRSQGSYEQYF,TGTGCCAGCAGATCCCAGGGTTCCTACGAGCAGTACTTC
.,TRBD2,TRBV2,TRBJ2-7,CASKQPPVERETEQYF,TGTGCCAGCAAACAACCACCAGTGGAGCGGGAGACCGAGCAGTACTTC
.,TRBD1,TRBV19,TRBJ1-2,CASSEGQVGYGYTF,TGTGCCAGTAGTGAGGGACAGGTCGGGTATGGCTACACCTTC
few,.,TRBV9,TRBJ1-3,CASSVVGGSGNTIYF,TGTGCCAGCAGCGTAGTCGGGGGCTCTGGAAACACCATATATTTT
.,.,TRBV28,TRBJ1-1,CASSLPGDGKRNAEAFF,TGTGCCAGCAGTTTACCTGGCGACGGGAAGAGGAACGCTGAAGCTTTCTTT
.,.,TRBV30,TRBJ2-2,CAWIRQGSGGELFF,TGTGCCTGGATCCGGCAGGGATCGGGAGGGGAGCTGTTTTTT
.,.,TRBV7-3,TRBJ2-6,CASSTNKRLQSRANVLTF,TGTGCCAGCAGCACAAATAAACGCTTACAAAGTCGGGCCAACGTCCTGACTTTC
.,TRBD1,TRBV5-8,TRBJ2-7,CASSWTGHPYEQYF,TGTGCCAGCAGCTGGACAGGGCACCCTTACGAGCAGTACTTC
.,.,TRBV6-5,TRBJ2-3,CASSSTTDTQYF,TGTGCCAGCAGTTCGACTACAGATACGCAGTATTTT
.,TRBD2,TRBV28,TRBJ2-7,CASNPGLSYEQYF,TGTGCCAGCAATCCGGGACTATCCTACGAGCAGTACTTC
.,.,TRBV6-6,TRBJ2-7,CASSYSTGTSYEQYF,TGTGCCAGCAGTTACTCTACAGGGACTTCCTACGAGCAGTACTTC
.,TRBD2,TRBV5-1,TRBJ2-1,CASSLGLAASSYNEQFF,TGCGCCAGCAGCTTGGGGCTAGCGGCAAGCTCCTACAATGAGCAGTTCTTC
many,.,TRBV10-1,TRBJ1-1,CASGNGNTEAFF,TGCGCCAGCGGGAACGGGAACACTGAAGCTTTCTTT
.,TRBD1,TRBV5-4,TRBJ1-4,CASSRKRTGSVEKLFF,TGTGCCAGCAGCCGTAAACGGACAGGATCGGTTGAAAAACTGTTTTTT
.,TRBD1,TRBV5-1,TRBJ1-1,CASSHGTGVARNTEAFF,TGCGCCAGCAGCCACGGGACAGGGGTGGCGAGGAACACTGAAGCTTTCTTT
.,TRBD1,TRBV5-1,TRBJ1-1,CASTPQGANTEAFF,TGCGCCAGCACACCCCAGGGGGCGAACACTGAAGCTTTCTTT
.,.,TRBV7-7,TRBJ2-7,CASSYHEGYEQYF,TGTGCTAGCAGCTATCACGAGGGGTACGAGCAGTACTTC
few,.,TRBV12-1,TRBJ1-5,CASSFAGCNPPGGVSNQPQHF,TGTGCCAGCAGCTTTGCTGGGTGCAACCCCCCCGGTGGGGTTAGCAATCAGCCCCAGCATTTT
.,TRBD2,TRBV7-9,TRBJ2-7,CASSLVLAGGLNEQYF,TGTGCCAGCAGCTTAGTACTAGCGGGAGGGCTAAACGAGCAGTACTTC
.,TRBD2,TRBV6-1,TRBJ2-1,CASSEAVEGAGVVEQFF,TGTGCCAGCAGTGAAGCGGTGGAGGGTGCGGGAGTGGTTGAGCAGTTCTTC
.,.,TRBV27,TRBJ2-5,CASSFLADSQETQYF,.
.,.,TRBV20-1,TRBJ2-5,CSAREQETQYF,TGCAGTGCAAGGGAGCAAGAGACCCAGTACTTC
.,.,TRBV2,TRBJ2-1,CATQISPYNEQFF,TGTGCCACACAGATATCTCCCTACAATGAGCAGTTCTTC
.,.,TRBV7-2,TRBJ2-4,CASSPSLEAKNIQYF,TGTGCCAGCAGCCCCTCCCTGGAAGCCAAAAACATTCAGTACTTC
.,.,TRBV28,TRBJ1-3,CASWGPNSGNTIYF,TGTGCCAGCTGGGGACCGAACTCTGGAAACACCATATATTTT
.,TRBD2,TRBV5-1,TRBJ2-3,CASSPSTTAGVEDGTDTQYF,TGCGCCAGCAGCCCGTCCACCACGGCGGGAGTTGAAGACGGCACAGATACGCAGTATTTT